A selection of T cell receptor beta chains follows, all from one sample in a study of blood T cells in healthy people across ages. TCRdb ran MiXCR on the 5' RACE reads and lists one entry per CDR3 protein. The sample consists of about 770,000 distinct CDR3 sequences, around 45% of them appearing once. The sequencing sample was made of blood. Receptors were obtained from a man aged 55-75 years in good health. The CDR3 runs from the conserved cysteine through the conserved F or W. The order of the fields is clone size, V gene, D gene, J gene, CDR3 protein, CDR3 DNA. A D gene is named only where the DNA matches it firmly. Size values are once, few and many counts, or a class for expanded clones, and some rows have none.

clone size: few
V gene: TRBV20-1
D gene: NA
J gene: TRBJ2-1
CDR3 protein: CSARAGTNNNEQFF
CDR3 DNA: TGCAGTGCTAGAGCCGGGACCAATAATAATGAGCAGTTCTTC

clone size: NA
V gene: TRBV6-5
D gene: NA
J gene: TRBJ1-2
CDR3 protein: CASSYSMGVGFSGYTF
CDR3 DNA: TGTGCCAGCAGTTACTCGATGGGGGTAGGGTTTTCGGGCTACACCTTC

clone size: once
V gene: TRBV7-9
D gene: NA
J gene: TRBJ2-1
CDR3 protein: CASSPSGLENNEQFF
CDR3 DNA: TGTGCCAGCAGCCCCTCGGGACTGGAAAACAATGAGCAGTTCTTC

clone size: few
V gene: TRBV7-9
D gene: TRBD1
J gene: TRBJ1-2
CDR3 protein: CASSLGRGNDYGYTF
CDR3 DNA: TGTGCCAGCAGCTTAGGCAGGGGGAATGACTATGGCTACACCTTC

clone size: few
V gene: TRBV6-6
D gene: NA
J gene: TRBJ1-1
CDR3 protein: CASSYQQGPSTEAFF
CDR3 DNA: TGTGCCAGCAGTTACCAGCAGGGGCCGAGTACTGAAGCTTTCTTT

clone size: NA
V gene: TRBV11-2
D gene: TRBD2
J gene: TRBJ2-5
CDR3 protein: CASNPRGGRETQYF
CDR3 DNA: TGTGCCAGCAACCCTCGGGGGGGGCGGGAGACCCAGTACTTC

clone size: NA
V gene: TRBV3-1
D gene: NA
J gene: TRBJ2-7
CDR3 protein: CASSHRGGQSYEQYF
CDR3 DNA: TGTGCCAGCAGCCATCGTGGAGGACAGTCCTACGAGCAGTACTTC

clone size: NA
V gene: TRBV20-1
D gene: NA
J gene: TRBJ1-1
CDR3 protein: CSAREARRAMAFF
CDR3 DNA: TGCAGTGCTAGAGAGGCTCGCAGGGCAATGGCTTTCTTT

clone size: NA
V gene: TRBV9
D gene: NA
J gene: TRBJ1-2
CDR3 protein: CATEARPNREEYGYTF
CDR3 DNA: TGTGCCACAGAAGCCCGCCCCAACAGGGAGGAGTATGGCTACACCTTC

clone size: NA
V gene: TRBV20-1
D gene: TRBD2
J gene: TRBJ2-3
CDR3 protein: CSARGASGRDTQYF
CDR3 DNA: TGCAGTGCGAGGGGGGCTAGCGGGAGAGATACGCAGTATTTT

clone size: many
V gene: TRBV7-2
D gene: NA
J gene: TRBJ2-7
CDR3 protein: CASSLDGGPYEQYF
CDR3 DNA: TGTGCCAGCAGCTTAGATGGGGGGCCCTACGAGCAGTACTTC

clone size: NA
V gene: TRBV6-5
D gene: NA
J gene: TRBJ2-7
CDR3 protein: CASSYSGGHYNEQYF
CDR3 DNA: TGTGCCAGCAGTTACTCCGGGGGGCACTACAATGAGCAGTACTTC

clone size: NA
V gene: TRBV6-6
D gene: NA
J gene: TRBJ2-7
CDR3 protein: CASSYGSSSYEQYF
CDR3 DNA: TGTGCCAGCAGTTACGGCAGCAGCTCCTACGAGCAGTACTTC

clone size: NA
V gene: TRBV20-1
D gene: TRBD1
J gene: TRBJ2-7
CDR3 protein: CSASVGQGDSYEQYF
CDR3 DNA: TGCAGTGCTAGTGTGGGACAGGGAGATTCCTACGAGCAGTACTTC

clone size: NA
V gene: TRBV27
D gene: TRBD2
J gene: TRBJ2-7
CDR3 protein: CASSSRGVVPSYEQYF
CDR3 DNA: TGTGCCAGCAGTTCCCGGGGGGTAGTTCCCTCCTACGAGCAGTACTTC

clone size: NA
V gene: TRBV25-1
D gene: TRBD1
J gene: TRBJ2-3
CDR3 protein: CASKQGQGGDTQYF
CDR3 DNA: TGTGCCAGCAAACAGGGACAGGGGGGAGATACGCAGTATTTT

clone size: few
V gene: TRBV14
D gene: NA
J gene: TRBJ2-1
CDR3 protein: CASRPGQLAYNEQFF
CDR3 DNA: TGTGCCAGCAGGCCCGGACAGCTTGCCTACAATGAGCAGTTCTTC

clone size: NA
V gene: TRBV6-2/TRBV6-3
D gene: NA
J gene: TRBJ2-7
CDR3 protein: CASTVAGSSYEQYF
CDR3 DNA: TGTGCCAGCACCGTAGCAGGGAGCTCCTACGAGCAGTACTTC

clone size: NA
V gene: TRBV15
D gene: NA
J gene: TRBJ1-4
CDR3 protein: CATSRSGTNEKLFF
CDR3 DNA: TGTGCCACCAGCAGGAGTGGTACTAATGAAAAACTGTTTTTT

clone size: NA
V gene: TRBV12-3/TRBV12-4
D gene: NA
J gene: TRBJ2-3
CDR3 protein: CASISGADFTDTQYF
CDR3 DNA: TGTGCCAGCATTTCAGGGGCGGACTTCACAGATACGCAGTATTTT

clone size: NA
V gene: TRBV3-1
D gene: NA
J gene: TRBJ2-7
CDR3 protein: CASSQARSYEQYF
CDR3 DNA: TGTGCCAGCAGCCAAGCCCGGTCCTACGAGCAGTACTTC

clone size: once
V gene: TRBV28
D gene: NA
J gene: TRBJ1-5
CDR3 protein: CASSLLRNQPQHF
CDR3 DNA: TGTGCCAGCAGTTTATTGCGGAATCAGCCCCAGCATTTT

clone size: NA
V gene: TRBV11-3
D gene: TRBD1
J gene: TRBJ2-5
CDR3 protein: CASSFPNRGAAGAQYF
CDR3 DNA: TGTGCCAGCAGCTTCCCGAACAGGGGCGCAGCCGGGGCCCAGTACTTC

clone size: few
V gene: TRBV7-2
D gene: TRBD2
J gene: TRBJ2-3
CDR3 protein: CASSLVGLAGFPTDTQYF
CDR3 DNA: TGTGCCAGCAGCTTAGTCGGACTAGCGGGGTTTCCCACAGATACGCAGTATTTT

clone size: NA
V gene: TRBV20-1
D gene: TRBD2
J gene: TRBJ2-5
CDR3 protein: CSAKTSGGGETQYF
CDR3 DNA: TGCAGTGCTAAGACTAGCGGGGGGGGAGAGACCCAGTACTTC

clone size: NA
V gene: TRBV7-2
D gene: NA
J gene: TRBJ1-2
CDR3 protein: CASSWGAESYGYTF
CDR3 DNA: TGTGCCAGCAGCTGGGGCGCAGAGAGCTATGGCTACACCTTC

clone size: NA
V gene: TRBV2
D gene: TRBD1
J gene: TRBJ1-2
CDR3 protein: CASRDRGIHGYTF
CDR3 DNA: TGTGCCAGCAGGGACAGGGGAATCCATGGCTACACCTTC